The text below deals with one T cell receptor (beta chain). This entry comes from a study of identical twins. TCRdb re-derived calls from the 5' RACE reads in MiXCR, one entry per CDR3 protein. The sample shows nearly 650,000 distinct CDR3 sequences, under 8.5% of them seen only once. This sample was also put to use in a study of yellow fever vaccine responses in identical twins.

Sequencing input: PBMCs. The sequence was obtained from a woman aged 18 to 35 in good health.

CDR3 residues: CASATPRDSYTGELFF. The CDR3 region has the DNA TGTGCCAGCGCCACCCCCCGGGACTCGTACACCGGGGAGCTGTTTTTT. The V and J genes are TRBV3-1 and TRBJ2-2; D may be TRBD2 (6 bases). Germline CDR1 and CDR2: LGHDT and YNNKEL (reference sequence). V was clipped by 8 bases and J by 3 bases, with 19 bases between them. The CDR3 contains 16 residues.